The sequence of this T cell receptor beta chain was determined in a study of cytomegalovirus exposure and HLA in healthy donors. Clones were sequenced by immunoSEQ multiplex PCR, and TCRdb holds only the in-frame ones, with some missing. The repertoire holds 200,000 to 300,000 clones, more than 75% seen once, with around 1.3% in the top ten. Trimming stripped 5 bases from V and 2 bases from J, with 13 bases between. Germline V gene lookup returns CDR1 MNHNS and CDR2 SASEGT. The CDR3 extends over 14 amino acids. This sequence joins TRBV6-1 and TRBJ2-7, with D tentatively TRBD1 (5 bases). Sequencing was done on a sample of PBMCs. The TCR was taken from a woman in her twenties or thirties in good health and CMV-seropositive. The CDR3 DNA follows: TGTGCCAGCAGTCCTGAGACAGTTCCCTACGAGCAGTACTTC. Amino acids: CASSPETVPYEQYF.